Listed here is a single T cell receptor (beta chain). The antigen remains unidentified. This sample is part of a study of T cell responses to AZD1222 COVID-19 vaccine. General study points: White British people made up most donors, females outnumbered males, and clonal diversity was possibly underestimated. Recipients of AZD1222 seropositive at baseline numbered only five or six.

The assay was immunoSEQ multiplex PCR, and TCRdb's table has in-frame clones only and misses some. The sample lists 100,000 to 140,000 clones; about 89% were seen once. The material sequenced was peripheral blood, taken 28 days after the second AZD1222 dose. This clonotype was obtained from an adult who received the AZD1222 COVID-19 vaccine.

The CDR3 loop is CASSRGGPIPYTF. The DNA of the CDR3 is TGTGCCAGCAGCAGAGGGGGCCCCATCCCCTACACCTTC. The rearrangement links TRBV7-2 to TRBJ1-2; 7 nucleotides match TRBD1. This CDR3 has 13 residues. V lost 5 bases and J lost 10; bases outside the gene matches: 10. The germline V gene has CDR1 SGHTA and CDR2 FQGNSA.